This TCR beta chain was captured by sequencing in a study of cytomegalovirus exposure and HLA in healthy donors. The PCR ran on 60 Vbeta and 13 Jbeta primers. Method: immunoSEQ multiplex PCR; TCRdb's copy keeps in-frame clones and lacks some. This table has about 160,000 clones, 79% appearing once. V was clipped by 5 bases and J by 6 bases, with 14 bases between them. Germline CDR1 SGHNT, CDR2 YENEEA. This CDR3 is 13 amino acids long. This TCR was recovered from a man between 40 and 49 years old in good health and CMV-seronegative. Sequenced: PBMCs. This chain joins TRBV11-3 and TRBJ2-7, with a possible D match to TRBD2 (5 bases). The CDR3 region is CASSAGLSGEQYF. The CDR3 DNA sequence: TGTGCCAGCAGCGCCGGACTGTCCGGCGAGCAGTACTTC.